What follows are 9 T cell receptor beta chains derived from one specimen sequenced in a study of CD8+CD57+ T cells in acquired aplastic anemia (dated by TCRdb to about 2018). Flow cytometry had shown CD8+CD57+ cell expansion in the patients selected for sequencing. TCRdb lists the instrument as Illumina HiSeq 2000. Profiling of TCR beta VDJ combinations and CDR3 sequences used genomic DNA as the template. TCRdb took the public reads, trimmed them with fastp at Q25, ran MiXCR for clone calling and kept in-frame beta chains. Merged by CDR3 protein, the rows form single entries marked with the most common genes and DNA. The sample table lists 150,000 to 200,000 distinct CDR3 sequences, around 50% of them with a count of one. The ten most abundant clones make up about 3% of the sample. The sequencing input was sorted CD4+, CD8+, or CD8+CD57+ T cells (not recorded which) from PBMCs. These receptor sequences come from a human donor with aplastic anemia.

This clonotype showed up many times. The rearrangement links TRBV7-9 to TRBJ1-1; no reliable D call. The germline V gene encodes CDR1 SEHNR and CDR2 FQNEAQ (reference sequence). The CDR3 is 15 amino acids. V shed 0 bases and J shed 4 bases, with 12 bases lying between them. This CDR3 is CASSLAAGSGTEAFF. The CDR3 DNA sequence: TGTGCCAGCAGCTTAGCAGCCGGGTCGGGCACTGAAGCTTTCTTT. Filled out from reference TRBV7-9 and TRBJ1-1, the complete variable domain reads DTGVSQNPRHKITKRGQNVTFRCDPISEHNRLYWYRQTLGQGPEFLTYFQNEAQLEKSRLLSDRFSAERPKGSFSTLEIQRTEQGDSAMYLCASSLAAGSGTEAFFGQGTRLTVV.

The CDR3 loop reads CASSLPDANEQYF. In DNA form, the CDR3 reads TGTGCCAGCAGCTTACCGGACGCCAATGAGCAGTATTTT. V is TRBV25-1 and J is TRBJ2-3, with D uncertain. The V end lost 6 bases, the J end lost 11 bases, and 18 bases lay between the germline ends. The CDR3 consists of 13 residues. Germline V gives CDR1 MGHDK, CDR2 SYGVNS.

The table lists this clonotype with a few counts. This rearrangement joins TRBV20-1 to TRBJ2-7, with TRBD1 matching 8 bases. V trimming: 5 bases; J trimming: 6 bases; junction bases outside the gene matches: 9. The CDR3 runs to 13 residues. The germline V gene encodes CDR1 DFQATT and CDR2 SNEGSKA (reference sequence). The CDR3 here is CSALGQGKSEQYF. CDR3 nucleotide sequence: TGCAGTGCTCTTGGACAGGGAAAGTCCGAGCAGTACTTC.

The chain links TRBV4-2 to TRBJ2-1; a weak D match, TRBD2 (5 bases). The CDR3 runs 16 residues. V lost 0 bases, J lost 0 bases, and 9 bases lay in between. In germline, CDR1 is LGHNA, CDR2 YNFKEQ. Here the CDR3 DNA reads TGTGCCAGCAGCCAAGAGGAGCGGCCCTCCTACAATGAGCAGTTCTTC. Protein: CASSQEERPSYNEQFF.

This clonotype was recorded many times. The V gene is TRBV10-2, the J gene TRBJ1-2; 9 bases match TRBD1. V trimming: 6 bases; J trimming: 6 bases; junction bases outside the gene matches: 8. Germline V gives CDR1 WSHSY, CDR2 SAAADI. CDR3 length: 14 residues. The DNA of the CDR3 is TGCGCCAGCAGGGGCTTAGGGACAGGGAATGGCTACACCTTC. This sequence encodes CASRGLGTGNGYTF.

The chain combines TRBV11-3 with TRBJ2-5; 9 bases align to TRBD2. The CDR3 runs 14 residues. CDR1 is SGHNT and CDR2 is YENEEA in the germline V gene. V was pared by 5 bases and J by 4 bases, with 5 bases of the junction left unmatched. The CDR3 region has the DNA TGTGCCAGCAGCCCCCAGACTAGCGGAGAGACCCAGTACTTC. This codes for CASSPQTSGETQYF.

V is TRBV19 and J is TRBJ2-7, with 10 bases identical to TRBD2. V lost 1 base to trimming and J lost 5 bases; unmatched junction nucleotides: 5. Germline V gene lookup returns CDR1 LNHDA and CDR2 SQIVND (reference sequence). This CDR3 spans 15 amino acids. The CDR3 coding sequence is TGTGCCAGTAGTATAGCTAGCGGGAGTACAAACGAGCAGTACTTC. Encoded protein: CASSIASGSTNEQYF.

This chain joins TRBV29-1 and TRBJ1-1, with D tentatively TRBD1 (5 bases). CDR1 and CDR2 (germline): SQVTM, ANQGSEA. Trimming left V 3 bases short and J 2 bases short, with 10 bases between. The CDR3 is 13 amino acids. The CDR3 DNA follows: TGCAGCGTTGACTACGGGGCCAACACTGAAGCTTTCTTT. Protein: CSVDYGANTEAFF. Full variable domain (rest looked up from reference TRBV29-1 and TRBJ1-1): SAVISQKPSRDICQRGTSLTIQCQVDSQVTMMFWYRQQPGQSLTLIATANQGSEATYESGFVIDKFPISRPNLTFSTLTVSNMSPEDSSIYLCSVDYGANTEAFFGQGTRLTVV.

This clonotype was recorded at least ten times. This chain joins TRBV7-2 and TRBJ2-6, with a tentative D call TRBD2 (6 bases). This CDR3 is 15 amino acids long. V shed 5 bases and J shed 5 bases, with 13 bases lying between them. The V gene's germline CDR1 is SGHTA and CDR2 FQGNSA. CDR3 loop: CASSQNRGRANVLTF. For the CDR3, the DNA is TGTGCCAGCAGCCAGAACCGGGGGAGGGCCAACGTCCTGACTTTC.